Listed below are T cell receptor beta chains from one sample, sequenced in a study of CD8+CD57+ T cells in acquired aplastic anemia. MiXCR was run by TCRdb on the reads, yielding one entry per CDR3 protein. The table shows 150,000 or so distinct CDR3 sequences, with roughly half occurring only once. The sequencing sample was made of sorted CD4+, CD8+, or CD8+CD57+ T cells (not recorded which) from PBMCs. These receptors all stem from a human donor with aplastic anemia. Each CDR3 is given without its conserved first and last residue.

TRBV29-1	TRBJ1-1	SVSGTVTMNTEAF
TRBV29-1	TRBJ2-1	SVSGTGTRFDEQF
TRBV7-2	TRBJ1-1	ASSPLPGLPAEAF
TRBV20-1	TRBJ2-5	SANLPGVPETQY
TRBV29-1	TRBJ2-7	SVAGQGAEQY
TRBV6-2/TRBV6-3	TRBJ1-3	ASTPPGRSGNTIY
TRBV29-1	TRBJ1-2	SVEWSSGYT
TRBV10-3	TRBJ2-1	AIWSGIPYNEQF
TRBV10-3	TRBJ2-3	AIRPQGGNTDTQY
TRBV3-1	TRBJ2-3	ASSRGQASSTDTQY
TRBV18	TRBJ1-6	ASSPLPDNSALH
TRBV10-3	TRBJ1-6	AIREDRGPNSPLH
TRBV9	TRBJ2-7	ASSVGRGEQY
TRBV4-1	TRBJ1-2	ASSRLGDSRYGYT
TRBV10-2	TRBJ1-6	ASSQEAGGSYNSPLH
TRBV25-1	TRBJ1-6	ASSEGPGQAESSYNSPLH
TRBV2	TRBJ1-1	ASSVGPWVTEAF
TRBV7-2	TRBJ2-4	ASTGDFTNIQY
TRBV19	TRBJ2-7	ASSEVQGAYEQY
TRBV20-1	TRBJ1-2	SARAGSEGYT
TRBV10-3	TRBJ1-5	AISESGGQPQH
TRBV6-5	TRBJ2-6	ASSSGSGANVLT
TRBV7-2	TRBJ2-3	ASSSTSGEYDTQY
TRBV29-1	TRBJ1-1	SAVTGEGTEAF
TRBV24-1	TRBJ2-1	ATSDLQVREQF
TRBV15	TRBJ1-2	ATSGPRTGDRYGYT
TRBV20-1	TRBJ1-1	SASFPNTEAF
TRBV7-3	TRBJ1-5	ASSLRDRQQRGNQPQH
TRBV24-1	TRBJ2-1	ATSDPVAGVFYNEQF
TRBV3-1	TRBJ1-1	ASSPRGSRVEAF
TRBV14	TRBJ2-5	ASSQDWRDRGRGETQY
TRBV2	TRBJ2-7	ASSRDRAEQY
TRBV19	TRBJ1-4	ASSIGEGTAATNEKLF
TRBV15	TRBJ2-2	ATSRERGDTGELF
TRBV20-1	TRBJ1-4	SAYLSEKLF
TRBV7-3	TRBJ1-5	ASSLRLGVEGYSNQPQH
TRBV15	TRBJ1-1	ATSTPRVGPEAF
TRBV15	TRBJ1-1	ATSREGGFTEAF
TRBV7-9	TRBJ2-7	AGEGQGGEQC
TRBV7-2	TRBJ2-5	ASSRQTVLETQY
TRBV3-1	TRBJ2-5	ASSQVAGGRKTQY
TRBV24-1	TRBJ2-7	ATSAGGVANEQY
TRBV5-1	TRBJ1-2	ASSQRTGRGYT
TRBV4-2	TRBJ2-4	ASSQGLGGAKNIQY
TRBV6-1	TRBJ1-2	ASSEVNRVNYGYT
TRBV5-5	TRBJ1-6	ASTFQDRTLASPLH
TRBV24-1	TRBJ2-3	ATSDFQGSTDTQY
TRBV2	TRBJ1-1	ASKFGTNTEAF
TRBV7-8	TRBJ2-3	ASSTNSGRSDTQY
TRBV19	TRBJ1-4	ASNTGGRLF
TRBV6-2/TRBV6-3	TRBJ1-2	ASSYRRDTNYGYT
TRBV7-9	TRBJ2-7	ASSLTWEQY
TRBV19	TRBJ1-1	ASKGGNRENTEAF
TRBV19	TRBJ1-1	ASSGSQTTEAF
TRBV11-2	TRBJ2-7	TSSPERLAGFYEQY